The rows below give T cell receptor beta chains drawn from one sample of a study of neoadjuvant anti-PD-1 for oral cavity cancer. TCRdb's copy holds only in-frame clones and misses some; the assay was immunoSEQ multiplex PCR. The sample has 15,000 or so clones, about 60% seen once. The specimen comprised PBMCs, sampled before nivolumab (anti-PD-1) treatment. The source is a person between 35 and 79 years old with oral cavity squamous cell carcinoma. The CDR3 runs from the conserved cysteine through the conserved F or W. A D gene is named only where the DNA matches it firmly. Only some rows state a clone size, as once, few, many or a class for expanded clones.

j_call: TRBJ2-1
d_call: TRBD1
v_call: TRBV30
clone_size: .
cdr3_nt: TGTGCCTGGAGGGAAACAGGGGGTTACAATGAGCAGTTCTTC
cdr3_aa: CAWRETGGYNEQFF

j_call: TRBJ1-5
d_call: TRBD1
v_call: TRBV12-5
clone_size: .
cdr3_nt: TGTGCTAGTGGTCCAGGACAGGGGGGTAATCAGCCCCAGCATTTT
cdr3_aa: CASGPGQGGNQPQHF

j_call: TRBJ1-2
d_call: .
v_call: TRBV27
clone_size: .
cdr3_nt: TGTGCCAGCAGCCCCACAGGGAGTGGCTACACCTTC
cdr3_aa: CASSPTGSGYTF

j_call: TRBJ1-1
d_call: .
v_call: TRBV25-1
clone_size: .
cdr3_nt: TGTGCCAGCAGTGAACGGCAGTACACTGAAGCTTTCTTT
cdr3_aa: CASSERQYTEAFF

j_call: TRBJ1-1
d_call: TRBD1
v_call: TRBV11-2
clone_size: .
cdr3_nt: TGTGCCAGCAGTTCAGGACAGGGACTCACTGAAGCTTTCTTT
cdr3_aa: CASSSGQGLTEAFF

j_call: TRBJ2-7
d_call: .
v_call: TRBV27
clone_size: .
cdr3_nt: TGTGCCAGCAGTCGAACGGGGGCCTTGTACGAGCAGTACTTC
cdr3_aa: CASSRTGALYEQYF

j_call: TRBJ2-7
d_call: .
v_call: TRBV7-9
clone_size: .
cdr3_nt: TGTGCCAGCAGCTTCGTTCACGAGCAGTACTTC
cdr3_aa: CASSFVHEQYF

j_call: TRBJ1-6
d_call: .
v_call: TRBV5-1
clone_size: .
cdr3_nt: TGCGCCAGCAGCTTGGGTCAGGGCTATAATTCACCCCTCCACTTT
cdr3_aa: CASSLGQGYNSPLHF

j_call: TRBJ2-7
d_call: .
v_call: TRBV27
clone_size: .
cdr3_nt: TGTGCCAGCAGTTTATCAGGGGCGGAGCTCTACGAGCAGTACTTC
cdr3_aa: CASSLSGAELYEQYF

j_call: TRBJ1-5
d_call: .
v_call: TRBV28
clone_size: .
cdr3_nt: TGTGCCAGCACGCTCGGCAGATATAGCAATCAGCCCCAGCATTTT
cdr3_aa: CASTLGRYSNQPQHF

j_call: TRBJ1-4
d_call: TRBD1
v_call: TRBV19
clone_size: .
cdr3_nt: TGTGCCAGTAGTGGGACAGGGTTAAAACTGTTTTTT
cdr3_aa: CASSGTGLKLFF

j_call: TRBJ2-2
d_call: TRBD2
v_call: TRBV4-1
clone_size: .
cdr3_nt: TGCGCCAGCAGCCCCAGGACTAGCGGGAGTACCGGGGAGCTGTTTTTT
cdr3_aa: CASSPRTSGSTGELFF

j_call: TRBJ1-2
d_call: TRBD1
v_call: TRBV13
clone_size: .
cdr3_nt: TGTGCCAGCAGCTTAGGCCGGGGACAGGGGATTAACTATGGCTACACCTTC
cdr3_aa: CASSLGRGQGINYGYTF

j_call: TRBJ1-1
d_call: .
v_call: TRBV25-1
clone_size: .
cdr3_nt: TGTGCCAGCAGTCCGTTGGACAGATGGGTAAACACTGAAGCTTTCTTT
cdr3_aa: CASSPLDRWVNTEAFF

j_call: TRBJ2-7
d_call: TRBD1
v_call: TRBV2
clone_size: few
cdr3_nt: TGTGCCAGCAGTGAGCAAGGACAGGGGTACGAGCAGTACTTC
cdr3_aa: CASSEQGQGYEQYF

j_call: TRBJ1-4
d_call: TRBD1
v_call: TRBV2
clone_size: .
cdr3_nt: TGTGCCAGCAGTGAAAGGGGAGGGACAGGGGTTTCGGAACTGTTTTTT
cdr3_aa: CASSERGGTGVSELFF

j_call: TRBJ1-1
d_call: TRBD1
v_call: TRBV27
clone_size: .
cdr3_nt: TGTGCCAGCAGTTCTTTCACAGGGGGGACGGGTGAAGCTTTCTTT
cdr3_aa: CASSSFTGGTGEAFF

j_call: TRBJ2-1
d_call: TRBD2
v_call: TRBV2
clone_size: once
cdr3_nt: TGTGCCAGCAGTCGACTAGCGGGAGTGAATGAGCAGTTCTTC
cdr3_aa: CASSRLAGVNEQFF

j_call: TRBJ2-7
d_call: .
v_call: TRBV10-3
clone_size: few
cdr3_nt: TGTGCCATCAGTGAATTTGACTACGAGCAGTACTTC
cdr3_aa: CAISEFDYEQYF

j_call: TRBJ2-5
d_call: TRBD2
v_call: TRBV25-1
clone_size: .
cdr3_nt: TGTGCCAGCAGACCGGGACTAGCGGGGGGCCTACGGGTGGGGACCCAGTACTTC
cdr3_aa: CASRPGLAGGLRVGTQYF

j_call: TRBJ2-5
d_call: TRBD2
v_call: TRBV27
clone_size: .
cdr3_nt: TGTGCCAGCAGTCATTCGGGCGGGGGGCAAGAGACCCAGTACTTC
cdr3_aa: CASSHSGGGQETQYF

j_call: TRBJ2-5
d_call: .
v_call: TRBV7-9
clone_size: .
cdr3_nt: TGTGCCAGCAGCTTACAGGGGAACCAAGAGACCCAGTACTTC
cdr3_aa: CASSLQGNQETQYF

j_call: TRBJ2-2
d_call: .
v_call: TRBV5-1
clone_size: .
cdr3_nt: TGCGCCAGCAGCTTGGTTGCAGGGGAACGGGGTTACACCGGGGAGCTGTTTTTT
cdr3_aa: CASSLVAGERGYTGELFF

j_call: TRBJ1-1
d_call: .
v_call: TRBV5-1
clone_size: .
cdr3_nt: TGCGCCAGCAGCATAAAGGCCCTGAGAGACACTGAAGCTTTCTTT
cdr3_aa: CASSIKALRDTEAFF

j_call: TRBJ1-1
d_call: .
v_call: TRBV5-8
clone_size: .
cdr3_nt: TGTGCCAGCAGCCCAGTCCCCTCTGGGGACACTGAAGCTTTCTTT
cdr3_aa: CASSPVPSGDTEAFF

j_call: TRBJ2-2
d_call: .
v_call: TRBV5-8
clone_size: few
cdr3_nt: TGTGCCAGCAGCTTGACCTGGACAACGCAGGTGCTGTTTTTT
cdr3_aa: CASSLTWTTQVLFF

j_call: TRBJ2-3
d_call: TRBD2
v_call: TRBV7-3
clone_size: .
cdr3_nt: TGTGCCAGCAGCTTAACCTCTAGCGGGGGAGGGAGCACAGATACGCAGTATTTT
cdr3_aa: CASSLTSSGGGSTDTQYF

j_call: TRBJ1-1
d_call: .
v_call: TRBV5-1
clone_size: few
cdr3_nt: TGCGCCAGCACCCCCGGAGGACGGAACACTGAAGCTTTCTTT
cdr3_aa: CASTPGGRNTEAFF

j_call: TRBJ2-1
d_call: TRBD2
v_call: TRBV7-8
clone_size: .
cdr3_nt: TGTGCCAGCAGCTTGACTAGCGGGGGTTACAATGAGCAGTTCTTC
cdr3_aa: CASSLTSGGYNEQFF

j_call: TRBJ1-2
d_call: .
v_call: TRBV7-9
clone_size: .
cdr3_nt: TGTGCCAGCAGCTTAGCGTCCAGCAACGGCTACACCTTC
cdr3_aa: CASSLASSNGYTF

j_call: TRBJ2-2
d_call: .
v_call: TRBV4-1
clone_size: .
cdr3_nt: TGCGCCAGCAGCCGGCCGGACGATTCGGCCGGGGAGCTGTTTTTT
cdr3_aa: CASSRPDDSAGELFF

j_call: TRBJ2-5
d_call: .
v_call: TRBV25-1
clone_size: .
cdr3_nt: TGTGCCAGCAGTGAATTAGGCGCGGGAAGCCAAGAGACCCAGTACTTC
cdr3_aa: CASSELGAGSQETQYF

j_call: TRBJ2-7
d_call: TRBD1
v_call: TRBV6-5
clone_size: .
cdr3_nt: TGTGCCAGCAGCGGGGGACAGGGGGTCAAAAACGAGCAGTACTTC
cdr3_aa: CASSGGQGVKNEQYF

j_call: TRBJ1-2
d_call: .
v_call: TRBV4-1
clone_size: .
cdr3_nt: TGCGCCAGCAGCCAAGATTATCCGGGGAACTATGGCTACACCTTC
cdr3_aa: CASSQDYPGNYGYTF

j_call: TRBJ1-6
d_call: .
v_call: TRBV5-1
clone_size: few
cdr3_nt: TGCGCCAGCAGCTTGGTCACTAATAATTCACCCCTCCACTTT
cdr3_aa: CASSLVTNNSPLHF

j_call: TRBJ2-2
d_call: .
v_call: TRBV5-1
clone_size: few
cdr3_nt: TGCGCCAGCAGCTGGACTTGGGGGACCGGGGAGCTGTTTTTT
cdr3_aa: CASSWTWGTGELFF

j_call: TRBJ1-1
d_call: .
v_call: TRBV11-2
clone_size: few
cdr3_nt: TGTGCCAGCAGCTTAGGAGCGGTGGCTGAAGCTTTCTTT
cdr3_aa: CASSLGAVAEAFF

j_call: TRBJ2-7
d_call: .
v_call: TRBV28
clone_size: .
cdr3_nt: TGTGCCAGCTGGAGGACGAGTGGCTACGAGCAGTACTTC
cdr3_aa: CASWRTSGYEQYF

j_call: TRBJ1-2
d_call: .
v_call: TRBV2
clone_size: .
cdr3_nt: TGTGCCAGCCTGAGACAGGCCAACTATGGCTACACCTTC
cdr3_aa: CASLRQANYGYTF

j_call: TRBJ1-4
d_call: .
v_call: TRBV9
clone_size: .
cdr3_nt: TGTGCCAGCAGCGTAGCTGGAAATGAAAAACTGTTTTTT
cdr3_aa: CASSVAGNEKLFF

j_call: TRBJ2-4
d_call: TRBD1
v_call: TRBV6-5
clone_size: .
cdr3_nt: TGTGCCAGCAGACAGGGGACCAAAAACATTCAGTACTTC
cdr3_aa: CASRQGTKNIQYF

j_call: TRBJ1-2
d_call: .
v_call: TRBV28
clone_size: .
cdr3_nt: TGTGCCAGCACGACCGGAGGCTATGGCTACACCTTC
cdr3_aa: CASTTGGYGYTF

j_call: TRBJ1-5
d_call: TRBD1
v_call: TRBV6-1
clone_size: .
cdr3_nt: TGTGCCAGCAGTGCAGGGGGCGGCAATCAGCCCCAGCATTTT
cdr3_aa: CASSAGGGNQPQHF

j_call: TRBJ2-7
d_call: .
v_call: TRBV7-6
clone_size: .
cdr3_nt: TGTGCCAGCAGCTACTGGGGGTCCTACGAGCAGTACTTC
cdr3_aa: CASSYWGSYEQYF

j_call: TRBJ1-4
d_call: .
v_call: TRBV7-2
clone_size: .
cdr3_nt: TGTGCCAGCAGCCTCAACAGGGAAGGTTATGAAAAACTGTTTTTT
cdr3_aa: CASSLNREGYEKLFF

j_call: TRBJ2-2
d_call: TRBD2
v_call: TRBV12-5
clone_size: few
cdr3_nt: TGTGCTAGTGGTTTGACCGCACCTAGCGGGAGGTTCCGGGGGGAGCTGTTTTTT
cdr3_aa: CASGLTAPSGRFRGELFF

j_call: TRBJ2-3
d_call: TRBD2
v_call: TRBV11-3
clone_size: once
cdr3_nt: TGTGCCAGCCAGCTCGGGGGGTCGACAGATACGCAGTATTTT
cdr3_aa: CASQLGGSTDTQYF

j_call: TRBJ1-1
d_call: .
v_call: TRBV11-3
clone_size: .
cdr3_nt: TGTGCCAGCAGCGCAGGGGACACTGAAGCTTTCTTT
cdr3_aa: CASSAGDTEAFF

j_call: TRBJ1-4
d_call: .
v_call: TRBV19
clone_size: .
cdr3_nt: TGTGCCAGCCTTTCCAGGGGTTGGGAAAAACTGTTTTTT
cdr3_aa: CASLSRGWEKLFF

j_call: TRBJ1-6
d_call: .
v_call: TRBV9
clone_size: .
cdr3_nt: TGTGCCAGCCGGGCGCTTATGCGCCGGACAAATTCACCCCTCCACTTT
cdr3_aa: CASRALMRRTNSPLHF

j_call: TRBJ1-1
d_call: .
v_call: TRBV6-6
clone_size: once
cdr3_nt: TGTGCCAGCAGTTACGGGCAGGTGAACACTGAAGCTTTCTTT
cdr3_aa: CASSYGQVNTEAFF

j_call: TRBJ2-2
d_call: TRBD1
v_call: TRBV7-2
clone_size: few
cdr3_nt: TGTGCCAGCAGCCTGACAGGGATCACCGGGGAGCTGTTTTTT
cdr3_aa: CASSLTGITGELFF

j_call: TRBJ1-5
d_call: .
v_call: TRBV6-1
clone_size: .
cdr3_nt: TGTGCCAGCAGTGTTGCCAGAAGCAATCAGCCCCAGCATTTT
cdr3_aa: CASSVARSNQPQHF

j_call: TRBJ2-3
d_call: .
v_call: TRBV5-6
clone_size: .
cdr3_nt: TGTGCCAGCAGCACCTTGAGGGGGGCTAGCACAGATACGCAGTATTTT
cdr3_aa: CASSTLRGASTDTQYF

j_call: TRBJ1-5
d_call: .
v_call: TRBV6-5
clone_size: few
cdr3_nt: TGTGCCAGCAGTTACTCTTTAGGGGGCAATCAGCCCCAGCATTTT
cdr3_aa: CASSYSLGGNQPQHF

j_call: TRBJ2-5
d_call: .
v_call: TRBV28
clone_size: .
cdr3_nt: TGTGCCAGCAGTTCCGTAACTAATACAGAGACCCAGTACTTC
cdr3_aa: CASSSVTNTETQYF

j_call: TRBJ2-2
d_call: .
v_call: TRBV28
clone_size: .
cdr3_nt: TGTGCCAGCAGTTGGCGGCAGAACACCGGGGAGCTGTTTTTT
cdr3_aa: CASSWRQNTGELFF

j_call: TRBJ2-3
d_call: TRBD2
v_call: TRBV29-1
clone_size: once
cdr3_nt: TGCAGCGCACGCGGGGGGCCCCGATCCACAGATACGCAGTATTTT
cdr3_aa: CSARGGPRSTDTQYF

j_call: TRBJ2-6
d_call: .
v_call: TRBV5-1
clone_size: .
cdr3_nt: TGCGCCAGCAGCGAGGTGCTCTCTGGGGCCAACGTCCTGACTTTC
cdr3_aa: CASSEVLSGANVLTF

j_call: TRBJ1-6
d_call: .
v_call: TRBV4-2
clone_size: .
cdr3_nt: TGTGCCAGCAGCCTCGAGCGGGGAGGGAGTACACCCCTCCACTTT
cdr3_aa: CASSLERGGSTPLHF